This is a list of T cell receptor beta chains from one sample in a study of blood T cell repertoires in COVID-19. The repertoire was sequenced with immunoSEQ multiplex PCR; TCRdb's copy has only in-frame clones and lacks some. The sample records approximately 96,000 clones, about 90% being singletons. Material: peripheral blood. Receptors originate from a human donor with COVID-19, enrolled during active disease. The donor label of this sample is uncertain. Each CDR3 is given with its conserved first and last residue. Each record gives: J gene, clone size, D gene, V gene, CDR3 length, CDR3 DNA, CDR3 protein. The D gene is left open where the match is weak. A row's size may be missing; if present it is once, few, many or a size class.

TRBJ2-7	.	TRBD2	TRBV25-1	15	TGTGCCAGCGGGGGGATTAGCGGGAGTATCTACGAGCAGTACTTC	CASGGISGSIYEQYF
TRBJ1-2	.	.	TRBV28	14	TGTGCCAGCAGTCCACCCAGCGCGTACTATGGCTACACCTTC	CASSPPSAYYGYTF
TRBJ1-3	.	.	TRBV5-4	14	TGTGCCAGCAGTTTCGGGTCAGCTGGAAACACCATATATTTT	CASSFGSAGNTIYF
TRBJ1-2	.	.	TRBV6-1	18	TGTGCCAGCAGTGAGAGCCTATCACCGGACAGCTCTAACTATGGCTACACCTTC	CASSESLSPDSSNYGYTF
TRBJ1-3	.	TRBD1	TRBV6-6	14	TGTGCCAGCAGTCGACAGGGCTCTGGAAACACCATATATTTT	CASSRQGSGNTIYF
TRBJ2-1	.	.	TRBV7-9	16	TGTGCCAGCAGCTTATTTGGCGGGGGCAAAGACGATGAGCAGTTCTTC	CASSLFGGGKDDEQFF
TRBJ1-2	.	TRBD1	TRBV5-1	16	TGCGCCAGCAGCTTACAACCGGGACAGGAAACCTATGGCTACACCTTC	CASSLQPGQETYGYTF
TRBJ1-1	.	.	TRBV28	16	TGTGCCAGCAGTCCGGACAGCCTTCTTGATAACACTGAAGCTTTCTTT	CASSPDSLLDNTEAFF
TRBJ2-7	.	TRBD2	TRBV29-1	13	TGCAGCGCAGGGCCAAGCGGGGGCTACGAGCAGTACTTC	CSAGPSGGYEQYF
TRBJ1-5	few	TRBD1	TRBV6-5	15	TGTGCCAGCAGTTACCAACAGGGGGTGGGGCAGCCCCAGCATTTT	CASSYQQGVGQPQHF
TRBJ2-2	.	.	TRBV5-4	13	TGTGCCAGCAGCTTGGACAGGCCCGGGGAGCTGTTTTTT	CASSLDRPGELFF
TRBJ2-7	.	.	TRBV15	16	TGTGCCACCAGCAGAGATCTCGGAGGGAGCGGAGGCGAGCAGTACTTC	CATSRDLGGSGGEQYF
TRBJ1-2	.	.	TRBV19	12	TGTGCCAGTACCTCGACGGGAGGGGGCTACACCTTC	CASTSTGGGYTF
TRBJ2-7	.	.	TRBV12-3/TRBV12-4	13	TGTGCCAGCAGTTTAAGCAGCGACTACGAGCAGTACTTC	CASSLSSDYEQYF
TRBJ2-7	.	.	TRBV15	15	TGTGCCACCAGCAGAGATCGGCAGGGTAAAGACGAGCAGTACTTC	CATSRDRQGKDEQYF
TRBJ2-3	.	TRBD2	TRBV11-3	16	TGTGCCAGCAGCCTCGGACTAGCAGACCTCACAGATACGCAGTATTTT	CASSLGLADLTDTQYF
TRBJ1-2	.	TRBD1	TRBV10-1	16	TGCGCCAGCAGTGAGTCGACGGACAGGGCATTGCATGGCTACACCTTC	CASSESTDRALHGYTF
TRBJ1-3	.	TRBD1	TRBV4-1	16	TGCGCCAGCAGCCAGACCGGGACAGCCGCTGGAAACACCATATATTTT	CASSQTGTAAGNTIYF
TRBJ1-5	.	.	TRBV6-6	16	TGTGCCAGCACAATTAAAAGGACAGTTTTCCCTCAGCCCCAGCATTTT	CASTIKRTVFPQPQHF
TRBJ2-5	.	.	TRBV18	15	TGTGCCAGCTCACCACCGAATCCCTCGGGAGAGACCCAGTACTTC	CASSPPNPSGETQYF
TRBJ2-1	.	TRBD1	TRBV7-9	19	TGTGCCAGCAGATACAGGGGGCGATTGTTTGGCTTCTGGGACAATGAGCAGTTCTTC	CASRYRGRLFGFWDNEQFF
TRBJ1-2	.	TRBD1	TRBV29-1	16	TGCAGCGTTTCTACTGTGACAGGGGGCCTCACAAACGGCTACACCTTC	CSVSTVTGGLTNGYTF
TRBJ2-5	once	TRBD2	TRBV11-2	17	TGTGCCAGCAGCCTCGGACTAGCGGGGGGGCCAACGGAGACCCAGTACTTC	CASSLGLAGGPTETQYF
TRBJ1-6	.	TRBD1	TRBV4-1	15	TGCGCCAGCAGCCACCAGACAGGGGATAATTCACCCCTCCACTTT	CASSHQTGDNSPLHF
TRBJ1-2	.	TRBD1	TRBV7-2	14	TGTGCCAGCAGCAGGACAGGGAGGGTCTATGGCTACACCTTC	CASSRTGRVYGYTF
TRBJ1-6	.	TRBD1	TRBV3-1/TRBV3-2	15	TGTGCCAGCAGCCAAATGGGACAGGGGTCGGCACCCCTCCACTTT	CASSQMGQGSAPLHF
TRBJ2-6	.	.	TRBV18	15	TGTGCCAGCTCACTCGTCCCCTCTGGGGCCAACGTCCTGACTTTC	CASSLVPSGANVLTF
TRBJ2-1	.	TRBD2	TRBV6-6	18	TGTGCCAGCAGCCGAGGACTAGCGGGGCCCCTCTCCTACAATGAGCAGTTCTTC	CASSRGLAGPLSYNEQFF